This TCR beta chain stems from a study of T cells expressing NK-cell markers. Study at large: It was sorted CD3+CD56+NKG2C+, CD3+CD56+NKG2C- and CD3+CD56-NKG2C+ T cells that supplied the TCR beta repertoires.

Germline CDR1 is LNHNV and CDR2 is YYDKDF (reference sequence). The CDR3 runs to 16 residues. TCRdb re-called the 5' RACE reads and gives one entry per CDR3 protein, without DNA. This table lists roughly 390,000 distinct CDR3 sequences. The clonotype originates from a man between 18 and 69 years old in good health. The chain uses TRBV15 and TRBJ1-6; TCRdb gives TRBD1 as the D gene, but with no DNA this cannot be confirmed. The sample comprised blood T cells: a sorted CD56 or NKG2C T cell subset, CD4+ or CD8+ T cells, or bulk PBMC T cells (not recorded which). CDR3 in amino acids: CATSRPKGGAYSPLHF.